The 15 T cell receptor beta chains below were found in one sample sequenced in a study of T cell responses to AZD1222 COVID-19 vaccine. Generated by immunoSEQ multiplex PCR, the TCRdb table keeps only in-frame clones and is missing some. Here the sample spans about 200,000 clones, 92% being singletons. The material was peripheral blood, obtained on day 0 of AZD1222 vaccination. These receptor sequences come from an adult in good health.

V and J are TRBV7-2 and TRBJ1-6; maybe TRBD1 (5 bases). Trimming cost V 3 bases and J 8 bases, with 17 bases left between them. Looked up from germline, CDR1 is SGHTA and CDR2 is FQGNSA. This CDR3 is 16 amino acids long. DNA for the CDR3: TGTGCCAGCAGCTTTTCGCGGGGGAGAAGCGATTCACCCCTCCACTTT. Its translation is CASSFSRGRSDSPLHF. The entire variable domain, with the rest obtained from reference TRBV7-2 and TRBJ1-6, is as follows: GAGVSQSPSNKVTEKGKDVELRCDPISGHTALYWYRQSLGQGLEFLIYFQGNSAPDKSGLPSDRFSAERTGGSVSTLTIQRTQQEDSAVYLCASSFSRGRSDSPLHFGNGTRLTVT.

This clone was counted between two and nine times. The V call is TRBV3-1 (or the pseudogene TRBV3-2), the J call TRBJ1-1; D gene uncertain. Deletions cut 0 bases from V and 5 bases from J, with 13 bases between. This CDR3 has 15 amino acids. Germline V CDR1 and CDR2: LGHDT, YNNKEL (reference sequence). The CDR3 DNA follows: TGTGCCAGCAGCCAAGATGGCGGGTGGGGAACTGAAGCTTTCTTT. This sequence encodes CASSQDGGWGTEAFF.

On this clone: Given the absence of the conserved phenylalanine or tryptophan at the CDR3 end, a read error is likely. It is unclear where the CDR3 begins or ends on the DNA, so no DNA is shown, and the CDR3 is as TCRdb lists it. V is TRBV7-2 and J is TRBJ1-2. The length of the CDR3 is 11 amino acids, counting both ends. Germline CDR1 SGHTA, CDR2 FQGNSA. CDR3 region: CASSPTVELFY.

The CDR3 is CASRGTGDTEAFF. The CDR3 DNA is TGCGCCAGCAGGGGAACAGGGGACACTGAAGCTTTCTTT. The V and J genes are TRBV5-1 and TRBJ1-1, with 7 bases identical to TRBD1. The CDR3 loop spans 13 amino acids. The J segment lost 3 bases and the V segment lost 5 bases, leaving 4 bases of the junction unmatched. Germline V gene lookup returns CDR1 SGHRS and CDR2 YFSETQ.

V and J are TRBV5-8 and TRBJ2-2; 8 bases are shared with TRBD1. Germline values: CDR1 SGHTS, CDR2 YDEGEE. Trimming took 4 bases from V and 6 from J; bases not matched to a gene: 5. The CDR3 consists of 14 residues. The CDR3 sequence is CASSLGQGSGELFF. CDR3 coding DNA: TGTGCCAGCAGCCTCGGACAGGGATCCGGGGAGCTGTTTTTT.

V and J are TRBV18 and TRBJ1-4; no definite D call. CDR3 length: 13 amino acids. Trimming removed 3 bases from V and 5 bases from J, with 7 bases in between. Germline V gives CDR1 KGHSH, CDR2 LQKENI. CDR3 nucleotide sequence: TGTGCCAGCTCACCCGCGGACAATGAAAAACTGTTTTTT. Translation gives CASSPADNEKLFF. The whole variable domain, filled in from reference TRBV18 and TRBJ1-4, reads NAGVMQNPRHLVRRRGQEARLRCSPMKGHSHVYWYRQLPEEGLKFMVYLQKENIIDESGMPKERFSAEFPKEGPSILRIQQVVRGDSAAYFCASSPADNEKLFFGSGTQLSVL.

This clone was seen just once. The CDR3: CAWSVTGNSPLHF. CDR3 DNA sequence: TGTGCCTGGAGTGTAACAGGGAATTCACCCCTCCACTTT. This rearrangement joins TRBV30 to TRBJ1-6; perhaps TRBD1 as D (6 bases). Germline V gene data show CDR1 as GTSNPN and CDR2 as SVGIG (reference sequence). V gave up 0 bases and J gave up 7 bases, with 7 bases separating them. CDR3 length equals 13 residues.

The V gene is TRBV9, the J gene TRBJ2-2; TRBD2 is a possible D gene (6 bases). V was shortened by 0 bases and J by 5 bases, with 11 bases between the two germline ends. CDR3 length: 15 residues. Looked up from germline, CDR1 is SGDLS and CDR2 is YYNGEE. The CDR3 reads CASSVDGGRTGELFF. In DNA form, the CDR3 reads TGTGCCAGCAGCGTAGACGGGGGAAGGACCGGGGAGCTGTTTTTT.

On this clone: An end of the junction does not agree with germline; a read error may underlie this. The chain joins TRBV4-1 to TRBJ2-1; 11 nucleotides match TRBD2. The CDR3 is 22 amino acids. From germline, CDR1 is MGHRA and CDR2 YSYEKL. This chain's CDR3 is CASSQDRALAGVQKSSYNEQFF. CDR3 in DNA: TGCGCCAGCAGTCAAGACAGAGCACTAGCGGGGGTACAAAAAAGCTCCTACAATGAGCAGTTCTTC.

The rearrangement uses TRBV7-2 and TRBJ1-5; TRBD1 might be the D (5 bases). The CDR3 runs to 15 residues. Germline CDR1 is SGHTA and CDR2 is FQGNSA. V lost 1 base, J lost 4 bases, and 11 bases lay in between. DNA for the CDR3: TGTGCCAGCAGCTTAGGGGGCGCGGGGAATCAGCCCCAGCATTTT. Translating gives CASSLGGAGNQPQHF.

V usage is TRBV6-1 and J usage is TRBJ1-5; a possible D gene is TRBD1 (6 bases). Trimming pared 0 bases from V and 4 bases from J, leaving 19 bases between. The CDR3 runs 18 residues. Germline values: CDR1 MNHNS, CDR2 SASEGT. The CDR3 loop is CASSEARGGWESNQPQHF. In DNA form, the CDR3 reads TGTGCCAGCAGTGAAGCCCGAGGGGGATGGGAGTCGAATCAGCCCCAGCATTTT.

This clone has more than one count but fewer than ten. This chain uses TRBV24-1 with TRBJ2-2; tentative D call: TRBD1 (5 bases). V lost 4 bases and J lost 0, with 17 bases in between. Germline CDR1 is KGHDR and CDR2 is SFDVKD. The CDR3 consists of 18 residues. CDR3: CATSDPYMTDTNTGELFF. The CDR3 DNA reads TGTGCCACCAGTGACCCGTACATGACAGATACGAACACCGGGGAGCTGTTTTTT.

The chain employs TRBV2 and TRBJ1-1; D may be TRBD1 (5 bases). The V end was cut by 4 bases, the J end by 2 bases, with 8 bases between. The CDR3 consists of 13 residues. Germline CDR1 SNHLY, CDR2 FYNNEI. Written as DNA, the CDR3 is TGTGCCAGCAGTGCCCAGGGTAACACTGAAGCTTTCTTT. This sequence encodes CASSAQGNTEAFF.

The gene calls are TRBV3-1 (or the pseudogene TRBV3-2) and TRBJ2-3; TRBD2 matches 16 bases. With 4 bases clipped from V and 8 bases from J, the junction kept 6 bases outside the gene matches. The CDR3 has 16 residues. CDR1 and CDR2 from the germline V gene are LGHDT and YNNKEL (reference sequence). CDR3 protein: CASSRGTSGGAGTQYF. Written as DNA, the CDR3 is TGTGCCAGCAGCCGGGGGACTAGCGGGGGGGCTGGTACGCAGTATTTT.

CDR3 DNA sequence: TGCGCCAGCAGCACCGGGTCGGCCGGGGAGCTGTTTTTT. Amino acid sequence: CASSTGSAGELFF. The chain has TRBV5-1 and TRBJ2-2; D is undetermined. V lost 4 bases and J lost 6, with 10 bases in between. Germline V lookup: CDR1 SGHRS, CDR2 YFSETQ. CDR3 length equals 13 residues.